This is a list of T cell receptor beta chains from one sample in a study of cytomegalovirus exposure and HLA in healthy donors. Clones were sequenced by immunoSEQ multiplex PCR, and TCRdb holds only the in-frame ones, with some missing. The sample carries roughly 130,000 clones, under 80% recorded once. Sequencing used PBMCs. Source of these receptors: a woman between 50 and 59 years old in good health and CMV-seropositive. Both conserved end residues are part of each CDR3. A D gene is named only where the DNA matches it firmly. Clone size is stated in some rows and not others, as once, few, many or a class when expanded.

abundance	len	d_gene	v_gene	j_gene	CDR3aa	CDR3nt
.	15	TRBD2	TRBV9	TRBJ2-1	CASSNGLAEYNEQFF	TGTGCCAGCAGCAACGGACTAGCGGAGTACAATGAGCAGTTCTTC
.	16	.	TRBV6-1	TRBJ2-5	CASSGIQGVAPETQYF	TGTGCCAGCAGTGGAATACAAGGGGTAGCTCCGGAGACCCAGTACTTC
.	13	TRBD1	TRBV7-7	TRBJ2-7	CASSSLTGYEQYF	TGTGCTAGCAGCTCCCTGACAGGGTACGAGCAGTACTTC
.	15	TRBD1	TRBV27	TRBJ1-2	CASSPRGTGLYGYTF	TGTGCCAGCAGTCCCCGGGGGACAGGCCTCTATGGCTACACCTTC
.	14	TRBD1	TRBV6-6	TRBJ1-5	CASSSGQGNQPQHF	TGTGCCAGCAGTTCGGGACAGGGCAATCAGCCCCAGCATTTT
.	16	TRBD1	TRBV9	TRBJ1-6	CASSDKGQPLGSPLHF	TGTGCCAGCAGCGACAAGGGACAGCCGCTAGGTTCACCCCTCCACTTT
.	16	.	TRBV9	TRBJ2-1	CASKVEGGSSYNEQFF	TGTGCCAGCAAGGTCGAGGGGGGGAGCTCCTACAATGAGCAGTTCTTC
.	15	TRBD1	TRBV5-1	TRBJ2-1	CASSAGTGSYNEQFF	TGCGCCAGCAGCGCCGGGACAGGATCCTACAATGAGCAGTTCTTC
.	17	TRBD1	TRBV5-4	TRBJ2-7	CASSLKPGQGFYYEQYF	TGTGCCAGCAGCCTGAAACCCGGACAGGGGTTTTACTACGAGCAGTACTTC
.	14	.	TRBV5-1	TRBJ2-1	CASSPYSGYNEQFF	TGCGCCAGCAGTCCTTATAGCGGATACAATGAGCAGTTCTTC
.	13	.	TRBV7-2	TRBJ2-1	CASSTNRYNEQFF	TGTGCCAGCAGCACAAATCGATACAATGAGCAGTTCTTC
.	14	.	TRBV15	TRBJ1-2	CATSMRGSNYGYTF	TGTGCCACCAGCATGAGGGGGAGCAACTATGGCTACACCTTC
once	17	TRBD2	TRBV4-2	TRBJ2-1	CASSQEGGGPSYNEQFF	TGTGCCAGCAGCCAAGAAGGCGGGGGGCCGTCCTACAATGAGCAGTTCTTC
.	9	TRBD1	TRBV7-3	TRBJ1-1	CAFGQAAFF	TGTGCCTTTGGACAGGCAGCTTTCTTT
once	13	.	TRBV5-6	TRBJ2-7	CASSLTFGNEQYF	TGTGCCAGCAGCTTGACGTTCGGGAACGAGCAGTACTTC
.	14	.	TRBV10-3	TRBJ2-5	CAIMDSGYGETQYF	TGTGCCATCATGGATTCCGGGTACGGCGAGACCCAGTACTTC
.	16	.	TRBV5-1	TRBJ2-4	CASSPTGERAKNIQYF	TGCGCCAGCAGCCCAACCGGAGAGAGGGCCAAAAACATTCAGTACTTC
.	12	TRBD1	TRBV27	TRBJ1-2	CASSTGGFGYTF	TGTGCCAGCAGCACAGGGGGCTTTGGCTACACCTTC
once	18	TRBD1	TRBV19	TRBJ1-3	CASIGGASGQVSGNTIYF	TGTGCCAGTATTGGGGGAGCCTCGGGACAGGTCTCTGGAAACACCATATATTTT